Each of the 28 T cell receptor beta chains below was sequenced from the same sample in a study of regulatory T cells in long-lasting Graves disease. Time point indicated: newly diagnosed GD, antithyroid drugs for less than 3 months. The TCR library was made from RNA extracted from PBMCs. Building of the TCR beta libraries involved iRepertoire HTBI primers and Arm-PCR of CDR3 regions. TCRdb reanalysed the multiplex PCR reads using MiXCR and keeps one entry per CDR3 protein. The sample includes around 240,000 distinct CDR3 sequences, around a sixth of them seen just once. A further study also used this sample, focusing on T cells in Graves' hyperthyroidism and ophthalmopathy.

Sequenced material: peripheral blood mononuclear cells (PBMCs), taken at new diagnosis, from a patient treated with antithyroid drugs. Receptor source: a woman in her 30s with Graves disease.

This clonotype has a count of ten or more. V and J are TRBV3-1 and TRBJ1-4; 9 bases match TRBD1. Germline V gene data show CDR1 as LGHDT and CDR2 as YNNKEL (reference sequence). The length of the CDR3 is 13 residues. Trimming cost V 6 bases and J 8 bases; bases outside gene matches: 4. The CDR3 DNA sequence: TGTGCCAGCAGGGGACAGGGTTACGAAAAACTGTTTTTT. Its protein is CASRGQGYEKLFF.

The chain combines TRBV2 with TRBJ1-1, with D possibly being TRBD1 (6 bases). The CDR3 is 14 amino acids. The germline V and J ends were trimmed by 4 bases and 3 bases, with 12 bases remaining between them. Germline CDR1 reads SNHLY; CDR2 reads FYNNEI. DNA of the CDR3: TGTGCCAGCAGTGTGGCAGGGGTGGACACTGAAGCTTTCTTT. This codes for CASSVAGVDTEAFF.

This clonotype was recorded a few times. This chain connects TRBV20-1 to TRBJ2-5; TRBD2 agrees at 9 bases. CDR1 and CDR2 from the germline V gene are DFQATT and SNEGSKA (reference sequence). V was clipped by 3 bases and J by 5 bases; unmatched bases: 10. This CDR3 contains 15 residues. CDR3 sequence reads: CSASNSGGGRETQYF. DNA for the CDR3: TGCAGTGCTAGTAATAGCGGGGGCGGGCGGGAGACCCAGTACTTC.

In its sample, this clonotype was seen many times. CDR3 sequence: CASSPQLNEQFF. CDR3 nucleotide sequence: TGTGCCAGCTCACCACAGCTCAATGAGCAGTTCTTC. This chain joins TRBV18 and TRBJ2-1; D is uncertain. The CDR3 is 12 amino acids. Germline V lookup: CDR1 KGHSH, CDR2 LQKENI. The germline V and J ends were trimmed by 1 base and 6 bases, with 4 bases remaining between them.

This clonotype has a count of ten or more. The chain carries TRBV20-1 and TRBJ2-5; TRBD1 matches at 10 bases. V trimming: 6 bases; J trimming: 4 bases; junction bases outside the gene matches: 5. The CDR3 is 13 amino acids. CDR1 is DFQATT, CDR2 SNEGSKA, per germline (reference sequence). CDR3 bases: TGCAGTGCCCTGGGACAGGGGTTAGAGACCCAGTACTTC. Protein: CSALGQGLETQYF.

This clonotype has ten or more counts. The chain employs TRBV20-1 and TRBJ2-2; D unclear. The V end was cut by 3 bases, the J end by 2 bases, with 7 bases between. This CDR3 spans 13 amino acids. CDR1 and CDR2 from the germline V gene are DFQATT and SNEGSKA (reference sequence). The CDR3 reads CSARGSNTGELFF. CDR3 DNA: TGCAGTGCTAGGGGTTCCAACACCGGGGAGCTGTTTTTT.

Comment on this clonotype: The junction and the germline gene differ at one end; a read error may be behind it. This chain uses TRBV3-1 with TRBJ1-5; 7 bases match TRBD1. This CDR3 is 15 amino acids long. The germline gives CDR1 LGHDT, CDR2 YNNKEL (reference sequence). This chain's CDR3 is CASPPRQGKDQPQHF. For the CDR3, the DNA is TGCGCCAGCCCGCCGAGACAGGGTAAGGACCAGCCCCAGCATTTT.

The rearrangement joins TRBV6-1 to TRBJ1-1; D gene uncertain. This CDR3 has 14 amino acids. V dropped 7 bases and J dropped 1 base, with 13 bases sitting between them. CDR1 is MNHNS and CDR2 is SASEGT in the germline V gene. The CDR3 DNA reads TGTGCCAGCACTAAAAGCTTTGGGAACACTGAAGCTTTCTTT. This encodes CASTKSFGNTEAFF.

This clonotype showed up just once. V usage is TRBV6-9 and J usage is TRBJ2-7; TRBD1 agrees at 7 bases. The CDR3 runs 14 residues. V was pared by 3 bases and J by 5 bases, with 7 bases of the junction left unmatched. The V gene's germline CDR1 is MNHGY and CDR2 SVAAGI. The CDR3, as DNA: TGTGCCAGCAGTTACCGACAGGGTTATGACGAGCAGTACTTC. Translated: CASSYRQGYDEQYF.

This clonotype was found many times. The V and J genes are TRBV7-2 and TRBJ2-7; 9 nucleotides agree with TRBD2. The CDR3 consists of 15 residues. The germline V gene encodes CDR1 SGHTA and CDR2 FQGNSA. J was trimmed by 1 base and V by 10 bases; bases with no gene match: 11. The CDR3: CATSASGGRSYEQYF. In DNA form, the CDR3 reads TGTGCCACAAGCGCGAGCGGGGGGAGATCCTACGAGCAGTACTTC. The variable domain in full, with the rest retrieved from reference TRBV7-2 and TRBJ2-7, is GAGVSQSPSNKVTEKGKDVELRCDPISGHTALYWYRQSLGQGLEFLIYFQGNSAPDKSGLPSDRFSAERTGGSVSTLTIQRTQQEDSAVYLCATSASGGRSYEQYFGPGTRLTVT.

This chain uses TRBV25-1 with TRBJ2-6, with D possibly being TRBD1 (5 bases). CDR3 length: 15 amino acids. The V gene lost 1 base and the J gene lost 1 base, with 5 bases spanning the gap. Germline assignment: CDR1 MGHDK and CDR2 SYGVNS. CDR3 in DNA: TGTGCCAGCAGTGAATCAGGGTCTGGGGCCAACGTCCTGACTTTC. Protein sequence: CASSESGSGANVLTF.

This clonotype was found once. A single base is all that separates this from a far larger clone, so a read error is likely. CDR3 sequence (DNA): TGTGCCAGCAGCTTAGTTTCGGGGTGGACTAGCGGGGGAGGGAACGTTCAGTACTTC. Residues: CASSLVSGWTSGGGNVQYF. The chain employs TRBV11-2 and TRBJ2-4, with 13 positions matching TRBD2. Germline CDR1 reads SGHAT; CDR2 reads FQNNGV. CDR3 size: 19 residues. Trimming took 1 base from V and 11 from J; bases not matched to a gene: 17.

The V gene is TRBV7-9, the J gene TRBJ2-2; possibly TRBD2 for D (5 bases). Deletions cut 8 bases from V and 4 bases from J, with 11 bases between. CDR1 and CDR2 from the germline V gene are SEHNR and FQNEAQ (reference sequence). This CDR3 has 13 amino acids. The CDR3 DNA follows: TGTGCCAGCGAGGGCCCCCTCACCGGGGAGCTGTTTTTT. Translated, it gives CASEGPLTGELFF.

This clonotype was seen repeatedly, ten times or more. This chain links TRBV18 with TRBJ1-1; D is unclear. The CDR3 is made up of 12 amino acids. The V gene's germline CDR1 is KGHSH and CDR2 LQKENI. V shed 1 base and J shed 6 bases, with 6 bases lying between them. Here the CDR3 DNA reads TGTGCCAGCTCACCACAGGGCCCTGAAGCTTTCTTT. Its translation: CASSPQGPEAFF.

DNA for the CDR3: TGTGCCAGCAGCTTAGCCTTACTCCGCAACTACAATGAGCAGTTCTTC. Its translation: CASSLALLRNYNEQFF. V gene TRBV11-3 combines with J gene TRBJ2-1; D is unresolved. CDR3 length equals 16 residues. Germline V CDR1 and CDR2: SGHNT, YENEEA. V gave up 1 base and J gave up 3 bases, with 13 bases separating them.

V and J are TRBV6-9 and TRBJ2-1; 7 nucleotides agree with TRBD1. CDR1 MNHGY and CDR2 SVAAGI come from the germline V gene. The CDR3 spans 16 residues. The trim removed 4 bases at V and 1 base at J, leaving 7 bases unmatched. In DNA form, the CDR3 reads TGTGCCAGCAGTTCGCAGACAGGGCCTTCCTACAATGAGCAGTTCTTC. Its protein is CASSSQTGPSYNEQFF.

This clonotype has a count of ten or more. This rearrangement joins TRBV6-2 or TRBV6-3 to TRBJ1-1; D is unclear. V dropped 0 bases and J dropped 8 bases, with 10 bases sitting between them. Germline V gene lookup returns CDR1 MNHEY and CDR2 SVGEGT. The CDR3 is 13 residues long. The CDR3: CASSYSSGPEAFF. Here the CDR3 DNA reads TGTGCCAGCAGTTACTCGTCAGGACCCGAAGCTTTCTTT.

This clonotype was observed many times. This rearrangement joins TRBV27 to TRBJ2-1, with 12 bases lining up with TRBD2. CDR3 length: 17 amino acids. CDR1 and CDR2 (germline): MNHEY, SMNVEV (reference sequence). J was trimmed by 4 bases and V by 5 bases; bases with no gene match: 9. CDR3 nucleotide sequence: TGTGCCAGCAGTGCTAGCGGGGGGGCTTTCGTATACAATGAGCAGTTCTTC. Its translation: CASSASGGAFVYNEQFF.

This clonotype has a count of ten or more. The rearrangement uses TRBV20-1 and TRBJ2-7; the D gene is possibly TRBD1 (7 bases). CDR3 length equals 14 residues. Trimming took off 1 base at V and 6 bases at J, with 16 bases between the two ends. Germline loops: CDR1 DFQATT, CDR2 SNEGSKA (reference sequence). CDR3: CSARGRQGGREQYF. Here the CDR3 DNA reads TGCAGTGCTAGAGGGCGGCAGGGGGGTCGCGAGCAGTACTTC.

This clonotype was recorded at least ten times. The V gene is TRBV7-2, the J gene TRBJ2-7; 9 bases match TRBD2. The V gene end was trimmed by 2 bases and the J gene end by 6 bases; junction bases not matched to a gene: 8. The germline V gene has CDR1 SGHTA and CDR2 FQGNSA. The CDR3 runs to 15 residues. The CDR3 DNA follows: TGTGCCAGCAGCTTATCGCCCCTAGCGGGGTTCGAGCAGTACTTC. Amino acids: CASSLSPLAGFEQYF.

This clonotype was found many times. One junction end does not reproduce the germline sequence, and a read error may be involved. V and J are TRBV27 and TRBJ1-2; 7 bases map to TRBD1. The germline V gene has CDR1 MNHEY and CDR2 SMNVEV (reference sequence). The CDR3 contains 15 residues. The CDR3 nucleotides are TGTGCCAGCAGTCGAGACAGGGCTACTAAGTATGGCTACACCTTC. Protein sequence: CASSRDRATKYGYTF.

This clonotype has at least ten counts. The chain carries TRBV4-1 and TRBJ2-3; the D is unclear. V was cut by 3 bases and J by 5 bases, with 6 bases left in between. CDR1 and CDR2 (germline): MGHRA, YSYEKL. This CDR3 has 12 amino acids. CDR3 in DNA: TGCGCCAGCAGCCACCAGAAAGATACGCAGTATTTT. Amino acid sequence: CASSHQKDTQYF.

This clonotype was seen a handful of times. The chain combines TRBV7-2 with TRBJ2-5, with no clear D. V lost 3 bases and J 2 bases, leaving 13 bases between the germline ends. The V gene's germline CDR1 is SGHTA and CDR2 FQGNSA. CDR3 size: 15 residues. CDR3 bases: TGTGCCAGCAGCTTCTCGGGTTTGTTACAAGAGACCCAGTACTTC. Translation: CASSFSGLLQETQYF. Full variable domain (remainder filled in from reference TRBV7-2 and TRBJ2-5): GAGVSQSPSNKVTEKGKDVELRCDPISGHTALYWYRQSLGQGLEFLIYFQGNSAPDKSGLPSDRFSAERTGGSVSTLTIQRTQQEDSAVYLCASSFSGLLQETQYFGPGTRLLVL.

The rearrangement uses TRBV6-1 and TRBJ2-3; the D is unclear. V was trimmed by 6 bases and J by 3 bases, leaving 13 bases between them. Germline CDR1 is MNHNS and CDR2 is SASEGT. This CDR3 comprises 14 residues. CDR3 sequence: CASRRMRTTDTQYF. For the CDR3, the DNA is TGTGCCAGCAGGCGAATGAGGACGACAGATACGCAGTATTTT.

This clonotype was observed at least ten times. The rearrangement links TRBV20-1 to TRBJ1-2, with TRBD1 as a possible D gene (5 bases). This CDR3 has 14 amino acids. Trimming removed 1 base from V and 5 bases from J, with 14 bases in between. Per germline, CDR1 DFQATT and CDR2 SNEGSKA (reference sequence). The CDR3 region is CSARVQESNYGYTF. In DNA, the CDR3 is TGCAGTGCTAGAGTACAGGAGTCAAATTATGGCTACACCTTC.

This chain links TRBV20-1 with TRBJ1-1, with a possible D match to TRBD1 (6 bases). The V gene lost 6 bases and the J gene lost 2 bases, with 13 bases spanning the gap. CDR1 and CDR2 (germline): DFQATT, SNEGSKA (reference sequence). This CDR3 has 13 amino acids. Written as DNA, the CDR3 is TGCAGTGCCACGTCACAGGGTAACACTGAAGCTTTCTTT. The encoded protein is CSATSQGNTEAFF.

This clonotype was detected many times. The V and J genes are TRBV6-1 and TRBJ1-2; no firm D call. CDR1 is MNHNS, CDR2 SASEGT, per germline. The CDR3 runs 15 residues. Trimming took 6 bases from V and 0 from J, leaving 14 bases between them. CDR3 nucleotides: TGTGCCAGCAGATCCCCCGGGATAACTAACTATGGCTACACCTTC. The encoded protein is CASRSPGITNYGYTF.

This clonotype was recorded at least ten times. The chain recombines TRBV28 with TRBJ2-7, with D perhaps TRBD2 (5 bases). Trimming left V 1 base short and J 3 bases short, with 7 bases between. The CDR3 covers 13 residues. CDR1 and CDR2 (germline): MDHEN, SYDVKM. Here the CDR3 DNA reads TGTGCCAGCAGTTTATCGGGGTACTACGAGCAGTACTTC. This translates into CASSLSGYYEQYF.